What follows are 16 T cell receptor beta chains derived from one specimen sequenced in a study of cytotoxic CD8 clonotypes in ibrutinib-treated CLL. Produced via immunoSEQ multiplex PCR; TCRdb's table is partial and in-frame only. The table lists roughly 250,000 clones, roughly 74% of them singletons. The sequenced sample was PBMCs, obtained after 24 months of ibrutinib treatment. Receptors were obtained from a human donor with chronic lymphocytic leukemia.

This sequence joins TRBV6-1 and TRBJ2-3, with D possibly called TRBD1 or TRBD2 (6 bases each). The germline V and J ends were trimmed by 6 bases and 0 bases, with 10 bases remaining between them. Germline V lookup: CDR1 MNHNS, CDR2 SASEGT. This CDR3 region has 14 residues. The CDR3: CASRRDISTDTQYF. The CDR3 region has the DNA TGTGCCAGCAGGCGGGACATCAGCACAGATACGCAGTATTTT.

This chain uses TRBV6-1 with TRBJ2-2; D might be TRBD1 or TRBD2, each matching 6 bases. The CDR3 is 16 residues long. The germline V and J ends were trimmed by 5 bases and 5 bases, with 18 bases remaining between them. Germline loops: CDR1 MNHNS, CDR2 SASEGT. The CDR3 sequence is CASSQDRLARTGELFF. As DNA, the CDR3 is TGTGCCAGCAGTCAAGACAGGCTAGCGCGAACCGGGGAGCTGTTTTTT.

CDR3 sequence reads: CASSPRGTGGFGANVLTF. The CDR3 nucleotides are TGTGCCAGCTCACCCCGCGGGACAGGGGGCTTTGGGGCCAACGTCCTGACTTTC. The chain combines TRBV18 with TRBJ2-6; 12 bases match TRBD1. Germline CDR1 reads KGHSH; CDR2 reads LQKENI. The CDR3 covers 18 residues. The J segment lost 3 bases and the V segment lost 3 bases, leaving 6 bases of the junction unmatched.

V and J are TRBV27 and TRBJ2-1; D is possibly TRBD2 (6 bases). Trimming removed 4 bases from V and 7 bases from J, with 11 bases in between. CDR1 and CDR2 from the germline V gene are MNHEY and SMNVEV (reference sequence). The CDR3 is 13 residues long. As DNA, the CDR3 is TGTGCCAGCAGTTCTCGCGGGGAAAATGAGCAGTTCTTC. Amino acids: CASSSRGENEQFF.

The chain is built from TRBV27 and TRBJ2-7, with a possible D match to TRBD1 (6 bases). Germline assignment: CDR1 MNHEY and CDR2 SMNVEV (reference sequence). Trimming removed 3 bases at V and 7 bases at J, with 19 bases between. CDR3 length equals 15 residues. The DNA of the CDR3 is TGTGCCAGCAGTTTCCAGGGGACCTCCATAAGGGAGCAGTACTTC. Its translation is CASSFQGTSIREQYF.

The CDR3 loop is CASSAAGAFNQPQHF. DNA for the CDR3: TGTGCCAGTAGTGCGGCGGGGGCGTTCAATCAGCCCCAGCATTTT. The chain employs TRBV19 and TRBJ1-5; perhaps TRBD1 as D (6 bases). The V and J ends lost 5 bases and 3 bases respectively, with 14 bases between them. CDR1 and CDR2 from the germline V gene are LNHDA and SQIVND (reference sequence). The CDR3 totals 15 residues.

The CDR3 reads CASTAGLVGAREQFF. CDR3 nucleotides: TGTGCCAGTACCGCGGGACTAGTCGGGGCCCGTGAGCAGTTCTTC. The chain recombines TRBV19 with TRBJ2-1, with 8 bases identical to TRBD2. The CDR3 is 15 amino acids. The germline CDR1 and CDR2 sequences are LNHDA and SQIVND (reference sequence). Trimming removed 7 bases from V and 9 bases from J; junction bases left unmatched: 14.

This clone has a handful of counts. The gene calls are TRBV4-3 and TRBJ2-6; 7 bases line up with TRBD1. The V gene's germline CDR1 is LGHNA and CDR2 YSLEER. The CDR3 has 17 residues. V was clipped by 5 bases and J by 3 bases; unmatched bases: 10. CDR3 sequence: CASSENTGASGANVLTF. The CDR3 region has the DNA TGCGCCAGCAGCGAGAATACAGGGGCCAGTGGGGCCAACGTCCTGACTTTC.

The chain carries TRBV29-1 and TRBJ1-4; no clear D. The CDR3 has 12 amino acids. Germline V gene data show CDR1 as SQVTM and CDR2 as ANQGSEA. With 3 bases removed from V and 4 bases from J, the gap between germline ends came to 6 bases. Here the CDR3 reads CSVDTGNEKLFF. CDR3 in DNA: TGCAGCGTTGATACGGGTAATGAAAAACTGTTTTTT.

The chain links TRBV19 to TRBJ1-2, with D perhaps TRBD1 (5 bases). The V end was cut by 9 bases, the J end by 8 bases, with 19 bases between. Germline V gene lookup returns CDR1 LNHDA and CDR2 SQIVND (reference sequence). The CDR3 consists of 13 residues. Here the CDR3 reads CASSLAPGRGYTF. Written as DNA, the CDR3 is TGTGCCAGCTCCTTGGCCCCGGGACGGGGCTACACCTTC.

The V and J genes are TRBV6-1 and TRBJ2-7; D call uncertain. Trimming took off 0 bases at V and 3 bases at J, with 15 bases between the two ends. This CDR3 spans 16 amino acids. Germline V CDR1 and CDR2: MNHNS, SASEGT. This CDR3 reads CASSEALGLSLYEQYF. The CDR3 DNA follows: TGTGCCAGCAGTGAAGCGCTGGGCTTATCCCTCTACGAGCAGTACTTC.

The J gene is TRBJ2-6, the V gene TRBV18, with 9 positions matching TRBD2. The germline gives CDR1 KGHSH, CDR2 LQKENI. The CDR3 runs 18 residues. The junction had 6 bases not matched to a gene; V was cut back by 3 bases and J by 0 bases. CDR3 sequence: CASSPLLAGGSGANVLTF. DNA of the CDR3: TGTGCCAGCTCACCCCTACTAGCGGGTGGCTCTGGGGCCAACGTCCTGACTTTC.

This chain uses TRBV6-4 with TRBJ1-5; unclear D gene. Germline values: CDR1 MRHNA, CDR2 SNTAGT. Trimming removed 7 bases from V and 3 bases from J, with 16 bases in between. This CDR3 region has 15 residues. The CDR3: CASKMKREHNQPQHF. CDR3 DNA: TGTGCCAGCAAGATGAAGCGGGAACACAATCAGCCCCAGCATTTT.

The V call is TRBV27, the J call TRBJ1-5; TRBD1 is a possible D gene (5 bases). V was clipped by 4 bases and J by 7 bases, with 11 bases between them. The CDR3 spans 13 residues. Germline assignment: CDR1 MNHEY and CDR2 SMNVEV (reference sequence). The CDR3 here is CASSSAGLQPQHF. CDR3 DNA sequence: TGTGCCAGCAGTTCGGCAGGGTTGCAGCCCCAGCATTTT.

This chain links TRBV27 with TRBJ1-5, with TRBD1 matching over 10 bases. The V gene end was trimmed by 5 bases and the J gene end by 6 bases; junction bases not matched to a gene: 4. Germline V gene lookup returns CDR1 MNHEY and CDR2 SMNVEV (reference sequence). This CDR3 is built from 14 residues. As DNA, the CDR3 is TGTGCCAGCAGTCGGACAGGGGGGGTTCAGCCCCAGCATTTT. This translates into CASSRTGGVQPQHF.

This clone has just a few counts. V gene TRBV12-5 combines with J gene TRBJ2-3; TRBD2 is a possible D gene (6 bases). V lost 5 bases, J lost 11 bases, and 11 bases lay in between. The CDR3 is made up of 11 amino acids. The germline CDR1 and CDR2 sequences are LGHNT and FRNRAP. The CDR3 loop reads CASGRDLEQYF. CDR3 in DNA: TGTGCTAGTGGTCGGGACTTGGAGCAGTATTTT.